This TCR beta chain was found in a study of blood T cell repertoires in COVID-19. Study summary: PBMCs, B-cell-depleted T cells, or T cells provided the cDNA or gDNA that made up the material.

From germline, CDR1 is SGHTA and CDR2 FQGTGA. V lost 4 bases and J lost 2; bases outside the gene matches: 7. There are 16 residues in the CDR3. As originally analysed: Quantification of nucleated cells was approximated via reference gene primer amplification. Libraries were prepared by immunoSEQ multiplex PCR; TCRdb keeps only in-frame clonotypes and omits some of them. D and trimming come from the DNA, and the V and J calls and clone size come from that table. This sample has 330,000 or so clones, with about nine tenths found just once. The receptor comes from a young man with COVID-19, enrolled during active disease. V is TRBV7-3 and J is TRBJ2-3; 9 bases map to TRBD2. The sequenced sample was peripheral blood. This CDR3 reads CASSSMSGGTTDTQYF. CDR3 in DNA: TGTGCCAGCAGCTCCATGAGCGGGGGGACCACAGATACGCAGTATTTT.